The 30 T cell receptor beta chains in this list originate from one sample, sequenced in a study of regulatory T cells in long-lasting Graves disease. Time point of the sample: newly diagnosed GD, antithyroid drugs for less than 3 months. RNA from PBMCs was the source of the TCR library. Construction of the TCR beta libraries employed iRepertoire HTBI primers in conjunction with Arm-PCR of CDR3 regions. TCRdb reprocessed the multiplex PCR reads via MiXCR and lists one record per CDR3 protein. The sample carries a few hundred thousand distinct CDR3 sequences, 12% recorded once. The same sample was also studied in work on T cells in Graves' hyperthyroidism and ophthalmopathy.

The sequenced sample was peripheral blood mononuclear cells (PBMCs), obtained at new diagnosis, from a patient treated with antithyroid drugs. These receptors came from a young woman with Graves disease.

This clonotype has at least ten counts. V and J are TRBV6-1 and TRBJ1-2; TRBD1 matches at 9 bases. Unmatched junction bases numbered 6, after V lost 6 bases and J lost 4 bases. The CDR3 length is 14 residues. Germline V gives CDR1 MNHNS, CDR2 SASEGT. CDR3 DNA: TGTGCCAGCAGGCGGGACAGGGAGTCCTATGGCTACACCTTC. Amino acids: CASRRDRESYGYTF.

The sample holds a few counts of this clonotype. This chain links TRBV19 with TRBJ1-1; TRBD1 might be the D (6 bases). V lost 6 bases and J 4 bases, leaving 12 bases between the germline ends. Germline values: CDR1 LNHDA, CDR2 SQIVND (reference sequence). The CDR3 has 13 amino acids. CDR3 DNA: TGTGCCAGTAGGTGGGGGCAGAGCACTGAAGCTTTCTTT. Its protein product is CASRWGQSTEAFF.

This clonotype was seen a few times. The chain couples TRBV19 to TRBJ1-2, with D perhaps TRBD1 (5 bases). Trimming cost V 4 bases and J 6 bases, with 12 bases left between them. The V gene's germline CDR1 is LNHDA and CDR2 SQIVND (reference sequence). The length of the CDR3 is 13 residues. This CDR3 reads CASSTGTYDGYTF. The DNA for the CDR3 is TGTGCCAGTAGTACGGGGACCTACGATGGCTACACCTTC.

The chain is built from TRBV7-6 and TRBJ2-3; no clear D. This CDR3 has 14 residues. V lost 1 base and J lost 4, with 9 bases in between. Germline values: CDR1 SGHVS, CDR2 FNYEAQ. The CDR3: CASSLVGTADTQYF. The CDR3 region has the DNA TGTGCCAGCAGCTTAGTGGGTACCGCAGATACGCAGTATTTT.

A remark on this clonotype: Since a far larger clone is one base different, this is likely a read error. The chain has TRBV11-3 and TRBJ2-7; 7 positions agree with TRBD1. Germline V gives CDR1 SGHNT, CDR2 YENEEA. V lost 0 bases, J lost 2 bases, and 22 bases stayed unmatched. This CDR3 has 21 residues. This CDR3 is CASSLDRSTLEGGPLPYEQYF. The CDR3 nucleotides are TGTGCCAGCAGCTTAGATCGGTCCACTCTCGAAGGGGGCCCCTTACCCTACGAGCAGTACTTC.

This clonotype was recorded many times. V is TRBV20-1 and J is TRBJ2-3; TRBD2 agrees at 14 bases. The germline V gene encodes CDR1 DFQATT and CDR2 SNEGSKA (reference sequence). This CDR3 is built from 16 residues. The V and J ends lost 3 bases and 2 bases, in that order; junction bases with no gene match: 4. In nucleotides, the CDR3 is TGCAGTGCTAGGACGGGACTAGCGGGAGCCACAGATACGCAGTATTTT. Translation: CSARTGLAGATDTQYF.

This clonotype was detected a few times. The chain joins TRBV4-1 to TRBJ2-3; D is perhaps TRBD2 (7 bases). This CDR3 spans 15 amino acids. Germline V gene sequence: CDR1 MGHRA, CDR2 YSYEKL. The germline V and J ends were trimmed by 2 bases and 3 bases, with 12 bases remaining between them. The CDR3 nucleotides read TGCGCCAGCAGCCAACCCGGGGGGCGGACAGATACGCAGTATTTT. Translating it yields CASSQPGGRTDTQYF.

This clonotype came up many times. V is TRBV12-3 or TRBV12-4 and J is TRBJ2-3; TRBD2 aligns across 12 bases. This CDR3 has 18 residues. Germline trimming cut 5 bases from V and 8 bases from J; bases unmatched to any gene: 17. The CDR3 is CASSPVTGAGLAGSTQYF. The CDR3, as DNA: TGTGCCAGCAGTCCCGTCACAGGGGCCGGACTAGCGGGGAGTACGCAGTATTTT.

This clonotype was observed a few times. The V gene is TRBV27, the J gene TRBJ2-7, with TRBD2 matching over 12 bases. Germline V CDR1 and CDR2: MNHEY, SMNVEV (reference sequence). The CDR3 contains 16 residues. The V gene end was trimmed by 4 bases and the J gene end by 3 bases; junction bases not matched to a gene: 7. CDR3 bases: TGTGCCAGCAGTTCCCTGACTAGCGGGAGCTTCTACGAGCAGTACTTC. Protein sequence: CASSSLTSGSFYEQYF.

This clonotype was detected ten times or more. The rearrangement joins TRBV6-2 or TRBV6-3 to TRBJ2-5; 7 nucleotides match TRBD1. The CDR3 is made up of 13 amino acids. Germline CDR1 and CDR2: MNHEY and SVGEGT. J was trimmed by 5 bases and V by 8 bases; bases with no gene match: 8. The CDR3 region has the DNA TGTGCCAGCGCATTAAGGGGGCGCGAGACCCAGTACTTC. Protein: CASALRGRETQYF.

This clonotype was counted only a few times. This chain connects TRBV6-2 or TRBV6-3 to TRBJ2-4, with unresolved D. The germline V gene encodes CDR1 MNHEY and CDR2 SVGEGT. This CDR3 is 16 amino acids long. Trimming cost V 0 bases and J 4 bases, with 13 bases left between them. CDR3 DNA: TGTGCCAGCAGTTACTCGAAGGCGGCCGGTAAAAACATTCAGTACTTC. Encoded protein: CASSYSKAAGKNIQYF.

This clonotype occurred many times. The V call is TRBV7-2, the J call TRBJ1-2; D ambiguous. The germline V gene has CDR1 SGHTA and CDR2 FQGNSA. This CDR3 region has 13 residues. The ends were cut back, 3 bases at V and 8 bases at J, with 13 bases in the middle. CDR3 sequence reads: CASSFRMEEGYTF. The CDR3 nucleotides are TGTGCCAGCAGCTTCCGGATGGAGGAGGGCTACACCTTC.

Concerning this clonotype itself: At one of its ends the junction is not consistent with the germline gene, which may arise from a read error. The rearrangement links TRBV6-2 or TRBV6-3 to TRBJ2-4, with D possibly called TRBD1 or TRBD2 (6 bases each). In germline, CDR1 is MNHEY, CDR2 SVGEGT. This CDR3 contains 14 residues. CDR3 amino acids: CASSYRGWRDTWHF. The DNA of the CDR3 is TGTGCCAGCAGTTACAGAGGGTGGCGGGACACGTGGCACTTC.

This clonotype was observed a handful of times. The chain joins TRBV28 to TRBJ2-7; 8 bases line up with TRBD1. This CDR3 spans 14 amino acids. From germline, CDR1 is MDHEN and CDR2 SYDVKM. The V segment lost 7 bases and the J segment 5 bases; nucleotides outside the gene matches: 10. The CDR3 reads CASIVRTGTHEQYF. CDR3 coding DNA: TGTGCCAGCATTGTAAGGACAGGGACACACGAGCAGTACTTC. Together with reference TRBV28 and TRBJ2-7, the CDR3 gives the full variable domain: DVKVTQSSRYLVKRTGEKVFLECVQDMDHENMFWYRQDPGLGLRLIYFSYDVKMKEKGDIPEGYSVSREKKERFSLILESASTNQTSMYLCASIVRTGTHEQYFGPGTRLTVT.

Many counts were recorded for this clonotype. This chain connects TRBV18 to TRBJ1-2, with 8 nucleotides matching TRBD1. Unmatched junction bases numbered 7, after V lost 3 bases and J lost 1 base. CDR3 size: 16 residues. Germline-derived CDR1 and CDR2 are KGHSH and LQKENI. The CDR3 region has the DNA TGTGCCAGCTCACCCTCTCCGGGACAGGATAACTATGGCTACACCTTC. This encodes CASSPSPGQDNYGYTF.

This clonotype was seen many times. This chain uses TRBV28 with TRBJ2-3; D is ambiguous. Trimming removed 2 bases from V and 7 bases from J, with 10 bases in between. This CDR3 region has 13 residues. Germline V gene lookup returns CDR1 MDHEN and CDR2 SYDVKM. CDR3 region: CASSLGVAHTQYF. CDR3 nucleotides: TGTGCCAGCAGTTTAGGGGTTGCGCATACGCAGTATTTT.

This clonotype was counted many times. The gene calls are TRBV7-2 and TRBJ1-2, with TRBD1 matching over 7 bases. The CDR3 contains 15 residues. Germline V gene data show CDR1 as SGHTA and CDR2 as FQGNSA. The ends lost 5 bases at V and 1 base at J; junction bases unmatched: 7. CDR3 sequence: CASSPQGVGNYGYTF. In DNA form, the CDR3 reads TGTGCCAGCAGCCCGCAGGGGGTGGGTAACTATGGCTACACCTTC.

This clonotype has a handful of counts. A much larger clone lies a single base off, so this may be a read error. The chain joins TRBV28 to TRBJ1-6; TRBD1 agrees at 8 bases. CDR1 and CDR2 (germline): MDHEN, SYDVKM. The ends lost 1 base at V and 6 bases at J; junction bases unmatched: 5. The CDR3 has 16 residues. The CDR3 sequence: CASSLFLTGGNSPLHF. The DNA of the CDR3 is TGTGCCAGCAGTTTATTCCTCACAGGGGGTAATTCACCCCTCCACTTT.

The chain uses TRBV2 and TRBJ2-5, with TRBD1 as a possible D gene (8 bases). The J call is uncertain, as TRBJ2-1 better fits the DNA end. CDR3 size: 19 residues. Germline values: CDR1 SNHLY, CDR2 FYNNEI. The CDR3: CTTGRTGKSLAVLDNEQFF. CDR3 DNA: TGTACCACAGGACGGACAGGGAAAAGCCTAGCGGTGTTAGACAATGAGCAGTTCTTC.

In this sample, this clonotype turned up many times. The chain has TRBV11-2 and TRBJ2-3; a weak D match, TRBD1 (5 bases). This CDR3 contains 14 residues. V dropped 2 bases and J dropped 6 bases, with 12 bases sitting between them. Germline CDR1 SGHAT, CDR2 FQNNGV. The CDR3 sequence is CASSLFSGRDTQYF. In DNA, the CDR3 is TGTGCCAGCAGCTTATTCTCAGGGCGGGATACGCAGTATTTT.

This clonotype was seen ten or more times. The CDR3 DNA is TGCAGCGTTGACACAGGGAACACTGAAGCTTTCTTT. It encodes CSVDTGNTEAFF. This chain joins TRBV29-1 and TRBJ1-1; tentative D call: TRBD1 (5 bases). V lost 3 bases, J lost 1 base, and 6 bases lay in between. The length of the CDR3 is 12 residues. The germline gives CDR1 SQVTM, CDR2 ANQGSEA.

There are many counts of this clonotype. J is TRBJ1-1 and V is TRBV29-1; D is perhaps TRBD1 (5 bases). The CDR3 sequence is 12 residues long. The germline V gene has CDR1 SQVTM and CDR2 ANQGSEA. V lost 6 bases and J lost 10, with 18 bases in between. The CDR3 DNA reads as TGCAGCGTGTACGACCCGGGGAGGGGAGCTTTCTTT. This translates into CSVYDPGRGAFF.

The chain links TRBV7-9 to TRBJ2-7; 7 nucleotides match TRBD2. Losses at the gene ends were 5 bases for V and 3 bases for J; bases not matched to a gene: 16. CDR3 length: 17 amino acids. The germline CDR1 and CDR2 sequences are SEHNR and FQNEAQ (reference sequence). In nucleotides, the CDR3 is TGTGCCAGCAGCCCGGTTTTCTTAGCGGCGGGGGTCTACGAGCAGTACTTC. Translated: CASSPVFLAAGVYEQYF.

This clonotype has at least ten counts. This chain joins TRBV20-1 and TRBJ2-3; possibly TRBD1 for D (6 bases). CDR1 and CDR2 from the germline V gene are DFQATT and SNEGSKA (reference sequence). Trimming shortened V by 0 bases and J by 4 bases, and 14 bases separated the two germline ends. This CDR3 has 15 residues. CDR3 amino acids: CSAREGGSDPDTQYF. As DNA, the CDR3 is TGCAGTGCTAGAGAAGGGGGATCCGACCCAGATACGCAGTATTTT.

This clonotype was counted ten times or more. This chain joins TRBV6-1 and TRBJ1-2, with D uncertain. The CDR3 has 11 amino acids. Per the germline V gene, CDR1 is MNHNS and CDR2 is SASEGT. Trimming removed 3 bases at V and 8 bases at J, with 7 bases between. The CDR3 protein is CASSDMGGYTF. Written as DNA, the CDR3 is TGTGCCAGCAGTGACATGGGCGGCTACACCTTC.

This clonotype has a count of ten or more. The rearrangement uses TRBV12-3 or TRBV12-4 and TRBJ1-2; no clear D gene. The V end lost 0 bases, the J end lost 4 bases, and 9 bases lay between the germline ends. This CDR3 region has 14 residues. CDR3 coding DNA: TGTGCCAGCAGTTTAGCTCCCCCAGTCTATGGCTACACCTTC. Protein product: CASSLAPPVYGYTF.

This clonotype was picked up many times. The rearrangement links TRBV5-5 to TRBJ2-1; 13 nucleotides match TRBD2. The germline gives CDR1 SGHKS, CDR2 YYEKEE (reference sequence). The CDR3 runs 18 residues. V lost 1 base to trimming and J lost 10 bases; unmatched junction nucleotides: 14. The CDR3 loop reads CASSLWGTSGTRVGEQFF. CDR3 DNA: TGTGCCAGCAGCTTGTGGGGGACTAGCGGGACCCGAGTAGGGGAGCAGTTCTTC.

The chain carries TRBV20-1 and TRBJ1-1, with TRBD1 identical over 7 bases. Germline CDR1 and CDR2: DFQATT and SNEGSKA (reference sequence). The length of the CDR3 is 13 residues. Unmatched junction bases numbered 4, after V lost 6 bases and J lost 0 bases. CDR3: CSAAGQVNTEAFF. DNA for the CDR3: TGCAGTGCCGCAGGACAGGTGAACACTGAAGCTTTCTTT.

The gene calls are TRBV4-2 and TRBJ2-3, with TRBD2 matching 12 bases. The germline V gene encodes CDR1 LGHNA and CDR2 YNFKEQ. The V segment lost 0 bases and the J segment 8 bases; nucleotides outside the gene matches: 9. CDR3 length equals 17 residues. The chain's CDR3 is CASSQDIASGGAATQYF. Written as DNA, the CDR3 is TGTGCCAGCAGCCAAGATATCGCTAGCGGGGGGGCTGCTACGCAGTATTTT.

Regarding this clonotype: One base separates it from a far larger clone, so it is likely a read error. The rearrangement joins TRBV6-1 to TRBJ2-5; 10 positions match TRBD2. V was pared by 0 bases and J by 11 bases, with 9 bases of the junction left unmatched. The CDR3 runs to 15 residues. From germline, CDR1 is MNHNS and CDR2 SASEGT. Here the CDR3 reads CASSEASGGYNEQYF. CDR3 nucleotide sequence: TGTGCCAGCAGTGAAGCTAGCGGGGGGTACAATGAGCAGTACTTC.